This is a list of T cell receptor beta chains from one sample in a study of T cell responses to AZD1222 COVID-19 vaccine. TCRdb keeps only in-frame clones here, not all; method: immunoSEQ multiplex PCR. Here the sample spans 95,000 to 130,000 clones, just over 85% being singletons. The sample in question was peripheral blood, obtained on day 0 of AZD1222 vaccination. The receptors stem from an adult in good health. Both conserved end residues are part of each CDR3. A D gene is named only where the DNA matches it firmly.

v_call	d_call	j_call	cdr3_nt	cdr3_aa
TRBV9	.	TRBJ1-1	TGTGCCAGCAGAGAAGACAGGAGTATCATGAACACTGAAGCTTTCTTT	CASREDRSIMNTEAFF
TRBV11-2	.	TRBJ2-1	TGTGCCAGCAGCATGGACCTATCTAATGAGCAGTTCTTC	CASSMDLSNEQFF
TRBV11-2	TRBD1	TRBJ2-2	TGTGCCAGCAGCCCGTTGGTGGGACAGGGAGGCACCGGGGAGCTGTTTTTT	CASSPLVGQGGTGELFF
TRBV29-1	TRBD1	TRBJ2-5	TGCAGCGTTGGACAGGGATTAGAGACCCAGTACTTC	CSVGQGLETQYF
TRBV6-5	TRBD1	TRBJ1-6	TGTGCCACCACCGGTTGGGACAGGTATAATTCACCCCTCCACTTT	CATTGWDRYNSPLHF
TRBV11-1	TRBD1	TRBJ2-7	TGTGCCAGCAGCATACGGACAGGGGCCTACGAGCAGTACTTC	CASSIRTGAYEQYF
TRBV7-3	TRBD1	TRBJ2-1	TGTGCCAGCAGCTCACAGGGGCGGGTGGACAATGAGCAGTTCTTC	CASSSQGRVDNEQFF
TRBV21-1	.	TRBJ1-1	TGTGCCAGCACCTGGGGCGTAGACACTGAAGCTTTCTTT	CASTWGVDTEAFF
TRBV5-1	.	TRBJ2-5	TGCGCCAGCAGCCCGGGGTCGAGACAGGGAGGTCGGGAGACCCAGTACTTC	CASSPGSRQGGRETQYF
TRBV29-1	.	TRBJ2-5	TGCAGCGTTGAGTTGGACAGCCAAGAGACCCAGTACTTC	CSVELDSQETQYF